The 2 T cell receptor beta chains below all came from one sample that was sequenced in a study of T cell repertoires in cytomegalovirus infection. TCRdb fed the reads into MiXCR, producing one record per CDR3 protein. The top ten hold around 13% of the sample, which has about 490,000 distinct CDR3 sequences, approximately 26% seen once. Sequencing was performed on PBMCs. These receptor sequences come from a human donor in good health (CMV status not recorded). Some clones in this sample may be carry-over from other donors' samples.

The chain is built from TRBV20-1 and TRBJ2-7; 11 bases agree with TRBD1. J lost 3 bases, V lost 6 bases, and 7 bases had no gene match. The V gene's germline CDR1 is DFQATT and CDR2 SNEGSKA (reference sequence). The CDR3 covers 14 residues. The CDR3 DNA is TGCAGTGCAAGATCCGGGACAGGGGGCTACGAGCAGTACTTC. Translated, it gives CSARSGTGGYEQYF.

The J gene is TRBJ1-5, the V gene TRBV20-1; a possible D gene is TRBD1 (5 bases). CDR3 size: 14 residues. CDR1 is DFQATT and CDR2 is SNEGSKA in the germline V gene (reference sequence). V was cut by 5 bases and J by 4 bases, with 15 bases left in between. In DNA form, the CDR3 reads TGCAGTGCTCGTGTAGCGGGGGGGAATCAGCCCCAGCATTTT. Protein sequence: CSARVAGGNQPQHF.